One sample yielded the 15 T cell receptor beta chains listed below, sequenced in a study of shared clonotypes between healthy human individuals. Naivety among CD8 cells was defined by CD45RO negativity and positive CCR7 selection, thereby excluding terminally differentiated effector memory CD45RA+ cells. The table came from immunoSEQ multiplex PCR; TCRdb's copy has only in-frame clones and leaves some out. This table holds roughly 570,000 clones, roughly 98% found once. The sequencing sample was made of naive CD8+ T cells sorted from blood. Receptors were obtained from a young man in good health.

The CDR3 spells CASSVLGQLDTEAFF. DNA for the CDR3: TGTGCCAGCAGCGTCCTGGGACAGCTCGACACTGAAGCTTTCTTT. This rearrangement joins TRBV9 to TRBJ1-1; 7 nucleotides align to TRBD1. The germline gives CDR1 SGDLS, CDR2 YYNGEE. Losses at the gene ends were 2 bases for V and 3 bases for J; bases not matched to a gene: 7. CDR3 length: 15 amino acids.

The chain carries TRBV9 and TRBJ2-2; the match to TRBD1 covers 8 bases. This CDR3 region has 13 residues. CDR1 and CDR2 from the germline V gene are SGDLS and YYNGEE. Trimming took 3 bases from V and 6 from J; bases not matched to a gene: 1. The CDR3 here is CASSAGGSGELFF. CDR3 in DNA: TGTGCCAGCAGCGCAGGGGGCTCCGGGGAGCTGTTTTTT.

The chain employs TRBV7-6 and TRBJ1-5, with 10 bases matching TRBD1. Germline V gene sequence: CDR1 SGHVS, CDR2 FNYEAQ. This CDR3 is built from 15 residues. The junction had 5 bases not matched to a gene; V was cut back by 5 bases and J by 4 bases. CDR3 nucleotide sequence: TGTGCCAGCAGCCAAAGACAGGGGGCGAATCAGCCCCAGCATTTT. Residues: CASSQRQGANQPQHF.

CDR3 region: CASRQGKGGRTNEKLFF. CDR3 coding DNA: TGTGCCAGCAGACAGGGCAAAGGTGGAAGAACTAATGAAAAACTGTTTTTT. The chain has TRBV9 and TRBJ1-4; possibly TRBD1 for D (6 bases). The germline V gene has CDR1 SGDLS and CDR2 YYNGEE. V lost 5 bases and J lost 1, with 18 bases in between. The CDR3 extends over 17 amino acids.

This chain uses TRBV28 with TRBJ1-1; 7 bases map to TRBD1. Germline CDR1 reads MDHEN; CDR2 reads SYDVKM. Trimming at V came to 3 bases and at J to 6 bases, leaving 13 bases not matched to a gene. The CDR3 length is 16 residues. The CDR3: CASSFRAGGGGPEAFF. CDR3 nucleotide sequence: TGTGCCAGCAGTTTTAGGGCTGGAGGGGGCGGCCCTGAAGCTTTCTTT.

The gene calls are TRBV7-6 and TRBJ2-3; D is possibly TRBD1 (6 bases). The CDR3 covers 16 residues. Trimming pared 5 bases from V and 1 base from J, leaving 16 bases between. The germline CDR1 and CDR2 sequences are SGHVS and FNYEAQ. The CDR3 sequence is CASSKNRVGGTDTQYF. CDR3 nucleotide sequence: TGTGCCAGCAGCAAGAACAGGGTAGGGGGCACAGATACGCAGTATTTT.

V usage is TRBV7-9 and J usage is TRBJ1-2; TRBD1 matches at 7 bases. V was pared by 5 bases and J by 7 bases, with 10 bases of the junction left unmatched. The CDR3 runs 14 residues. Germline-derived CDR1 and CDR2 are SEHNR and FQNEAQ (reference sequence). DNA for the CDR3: TGTGCCAGCAGCGAACCCACAGGGGTTTCTGGCTACACCTTC. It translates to CASSEPTGVSGYTF. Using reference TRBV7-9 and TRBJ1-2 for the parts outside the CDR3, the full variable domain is DTGVSQNPRHKITKRGQNVTFRCDPISEHNRLYWYRQTLGQGPEFLTYFQNEAQLEKSRLLSDRFSAERPKGSFSTLEIQRTEQGDSAMYLCASSEPTGVSGYTFGSGTRLTVV.

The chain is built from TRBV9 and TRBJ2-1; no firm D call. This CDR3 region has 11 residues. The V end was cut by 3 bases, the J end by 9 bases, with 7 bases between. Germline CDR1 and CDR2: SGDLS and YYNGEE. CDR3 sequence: CASSAAGEQFF. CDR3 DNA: TGTGCCAGCAGCGCTGCAGGTGAGCAGTTCTTC. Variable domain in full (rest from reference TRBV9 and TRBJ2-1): DSGVTQTPKHLITATGQRVTLRCSPRSGDLSVYWYQQSLDQGLQFLIQYYNGEERAKGNILERFSAQQFPDLHSELNLSSLELGDSALYFCASSAAGEQFFGPGTRLTVL.

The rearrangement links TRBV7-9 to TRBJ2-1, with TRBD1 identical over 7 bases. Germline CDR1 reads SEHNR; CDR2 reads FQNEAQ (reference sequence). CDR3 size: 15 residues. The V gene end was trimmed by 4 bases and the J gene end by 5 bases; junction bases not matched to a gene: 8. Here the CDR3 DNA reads TGTGCCAGCAGCTCCAAGGGACAGAATCACAATGAGCAGTTCTTC. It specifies CASSSKGQNHNEQFF.

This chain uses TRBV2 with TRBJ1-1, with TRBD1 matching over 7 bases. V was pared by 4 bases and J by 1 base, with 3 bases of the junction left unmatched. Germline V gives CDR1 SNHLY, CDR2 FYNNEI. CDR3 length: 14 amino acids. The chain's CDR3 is CASSGDRANTEAFF. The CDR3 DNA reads TGTGCCAGCAGTGGGGACAGAGCGAACACTGAAGCTTTCTTT.

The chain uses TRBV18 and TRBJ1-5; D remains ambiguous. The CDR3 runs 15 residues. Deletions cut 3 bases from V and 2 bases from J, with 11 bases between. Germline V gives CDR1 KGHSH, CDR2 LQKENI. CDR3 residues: CASSPDAVGNQPQHF. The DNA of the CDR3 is TGTGCCAGCTCACCGGATGCGGTCGGCAATCAGCCCCAGCATTTT.

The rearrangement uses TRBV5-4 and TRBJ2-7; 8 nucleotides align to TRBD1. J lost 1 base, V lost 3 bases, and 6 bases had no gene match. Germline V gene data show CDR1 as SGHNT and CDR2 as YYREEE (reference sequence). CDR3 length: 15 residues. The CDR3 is CASSSTGDRSYEQYF. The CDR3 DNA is TGTGCCAGCAGCTCGACAGGGGATCGGTCCTACGAGCAGTACTTC.

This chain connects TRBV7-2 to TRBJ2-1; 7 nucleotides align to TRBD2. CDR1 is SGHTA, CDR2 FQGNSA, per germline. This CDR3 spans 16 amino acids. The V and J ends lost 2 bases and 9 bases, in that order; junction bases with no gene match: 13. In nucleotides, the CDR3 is TGTGCCAGCAGCTTACCATCTCATTCGGGAGGACCTGAGCAGTTCTTC. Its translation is CASSLPSHSGGPEQFF.

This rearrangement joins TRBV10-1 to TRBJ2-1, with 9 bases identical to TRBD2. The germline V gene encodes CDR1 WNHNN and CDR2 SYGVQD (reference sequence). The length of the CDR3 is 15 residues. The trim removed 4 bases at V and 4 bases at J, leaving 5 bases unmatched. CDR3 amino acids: CASSALAGRYNEQFF. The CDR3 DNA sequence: TGCGCCAGCAGTGCACTAGCGGGCCGGTACAATGAGCAGTTCTTC.

CDR3 residues: CASSFASEETQYF. The CDR3 DNA is TGTGCCAGCAGCTTTGCGTCGGAAGAGACCCAGTACTTC. V usage is TRBV5-4 and J usage is TRBJ2-5; no firm D call. The ends were cut back, 2 bases at V and 3 bases at J, with 8 bases in the middle. Germline lookup yields CDR1 SGHNT and CDR2 YYREEE (reference sequence). CDR3 length: 13 residues.